The entry below describes one T cell receptor beta chain. Its cognate antigen is unknown. The sample comes from a study of shared clonotypes between healthy human individuals. General observations from the study: For naive CD4 cells, roughly 5% of clonotypes were shared across a few donors.

This table comes from immunoSEQ multiplex PCR, and its TCRdb copy is limited to in-frame clones, with some not included. The sample consists of around 1.6 million clones, approximately 98% of them appearing once. The germline V gene encodes CDR1 SGHRS and CDR2 YFSETQ. This CDR3 contains 15 residues. Germline trimming cut 3 bases from V and 7 bases from J; bases unmatched to any gene: 9. The chain has TRBV5-1 and TRBJ2-1, with 8 bases that match TRBD1. This receptor was identified in a man under 40 in good health. Material for sequencing was naive CD4+ T cells sorted from blood. As for subset: CD45RA+ positively selected. The CDR3 reads CASSSDRGVVNEQFF. For the CDR3, the DNA is TGCGCCAGCAGCTCAGACAGGGGAGTAGTAAATGAGCAGTTCTTC.